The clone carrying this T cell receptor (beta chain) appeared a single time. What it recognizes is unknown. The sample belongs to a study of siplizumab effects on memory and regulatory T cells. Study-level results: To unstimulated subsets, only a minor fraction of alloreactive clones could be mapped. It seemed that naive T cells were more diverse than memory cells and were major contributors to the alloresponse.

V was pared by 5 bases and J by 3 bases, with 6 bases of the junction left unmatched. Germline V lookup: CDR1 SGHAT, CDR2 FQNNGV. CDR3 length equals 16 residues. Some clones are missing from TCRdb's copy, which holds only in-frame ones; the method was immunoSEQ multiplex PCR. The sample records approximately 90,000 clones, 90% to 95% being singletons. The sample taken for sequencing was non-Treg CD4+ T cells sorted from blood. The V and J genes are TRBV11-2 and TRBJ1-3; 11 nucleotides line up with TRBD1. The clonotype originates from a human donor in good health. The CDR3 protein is CASSPRTGGFGNTIYF. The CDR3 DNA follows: TGTGCCAGCAGCCCACGGACAGGGGGCTTTGGAAACACCATATATTTT.